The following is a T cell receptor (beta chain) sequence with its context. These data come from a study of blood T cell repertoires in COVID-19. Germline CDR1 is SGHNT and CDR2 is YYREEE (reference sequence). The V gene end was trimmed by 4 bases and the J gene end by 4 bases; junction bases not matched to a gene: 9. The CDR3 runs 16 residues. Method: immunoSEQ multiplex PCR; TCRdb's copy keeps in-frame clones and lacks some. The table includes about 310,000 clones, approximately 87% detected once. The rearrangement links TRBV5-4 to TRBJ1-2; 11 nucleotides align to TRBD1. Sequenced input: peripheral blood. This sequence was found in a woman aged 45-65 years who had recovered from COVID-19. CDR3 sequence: CASSVDRGRITYGYTF. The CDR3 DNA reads TGTGCCAGCAGCGTGGACAGGGGGCGTATTACCTATGGCTACACCTTC.